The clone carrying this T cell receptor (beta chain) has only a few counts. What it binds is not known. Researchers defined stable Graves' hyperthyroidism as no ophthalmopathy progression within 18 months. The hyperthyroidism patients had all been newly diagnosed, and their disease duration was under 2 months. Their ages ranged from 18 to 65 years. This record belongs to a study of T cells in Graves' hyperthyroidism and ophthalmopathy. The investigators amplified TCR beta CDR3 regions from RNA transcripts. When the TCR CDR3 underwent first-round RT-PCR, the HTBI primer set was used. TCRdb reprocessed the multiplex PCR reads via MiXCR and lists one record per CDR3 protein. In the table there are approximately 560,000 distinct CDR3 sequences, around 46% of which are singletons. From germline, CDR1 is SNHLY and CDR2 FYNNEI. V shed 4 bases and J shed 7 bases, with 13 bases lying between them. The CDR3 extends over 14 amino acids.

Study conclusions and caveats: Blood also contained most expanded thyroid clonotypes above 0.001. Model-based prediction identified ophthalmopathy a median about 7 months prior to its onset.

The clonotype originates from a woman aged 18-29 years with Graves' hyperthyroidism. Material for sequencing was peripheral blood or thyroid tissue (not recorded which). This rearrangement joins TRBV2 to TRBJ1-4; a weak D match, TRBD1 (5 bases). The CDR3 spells CASSVGTVPEKLFF. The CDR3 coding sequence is TGTGCCAGCAGTGTAGGGACTGTGCCTGAAAAACTGTTTTTT.